A selection of T cell receptor beta chains follows, all from one sample in a study of identical twins' blood T cells. TCRdb analysed the 5' RACE reads with MiXCR anew, one entry per CDR3 protein. The data hold a few hundred thousand distinct CDR3 sequences, with 28% observed a single time. Sequencing was done on a sample of PBMCs. The receptor set was obtained from a woman aged 18-55 years in good health. Both conserved end residues are part of each CDR3. The order of the fields is V gene, clone size, D gene, J gene, CDR3 protein, CDR3 DNA. D genes are given only for firm matches. Rows give clone size only sometimes, using once, few, many, or a class for an expanded clone.

TRBV18,.,.,TRBJ2-7,CASSPSGDEQYF,TGTGCCAGCTCACCATCCGGGGACGAGCAGTACTTC
TRBV5-5,.,.,TRBJ2-1,CASSLGVPYNEQFF,TGTGCCAGCAGCCTAGGAGTTCCCTACAATGAGCAGTTCTTC
TRBV9,few,TRBD2,TRBJ2-2,CASRVGTSGYTGELFF,TGTGCCAGCAGAGTAGGGACTAGCGGTTACACCGGGGAGCTGTTTTTT
TRBV20-1,many,.,TRBJ1-5,CSARDVVSTGTPSNQPQHF,TGCAGTGCTAGAGATGTAGTCTCCACCGGGACACCTAGCAATCAGCCCCAGCATTTT
TRBV6-6,few,.,TRBJ1-5,CASSSPGEKNQPQHF,TGTGCCAGCAGTTCCCCAGGGGAAAAAAATCAGCCCCAGCATTTT
TRBV24-1,.,.,TRBJ1-1,CATSDGSNTEAFF,TGTGCCACCAGTGATGGCAGCAACACTGAAGCTTTCTTT
TRBV5-6,.,.,TRBJ1-5,CASSLSIQGYSSNQPQHF,TGTGCCAGCAGCTTGAGCATACAGGGCTACTCGAGCAATCAGCCCCAGCATTTT
TRBV12-3/TRBV12-4,.,TRBD1,TRBJ1-1,CASSRTGRVNTEAFF,TGTGCCAGCAGTCGGACAGGGAGGGTGAACACTGAAGCTTTCTTT
TRBV7-9,few,.,TRBJ1-1,CASSLGQAGAEAFF,TGTGCCAGCAGCTTAGGACAGGCGGGAGCTGAAGCTTTCTTT
TRBV9,few,.,TRBJ2-7,CASSGTASYEQYF,TGTGCCAGCAGTGGGACGGCTAGCTACGAGCAGTACTTC
TRBV29-1,.,TRBD1,TRBJ1-1,CSVRAGGPNTETFF,TGCAGCGTTCGGGCAGGGGGTCCGAACACTGAAACTTTCTTT
TRBV18,few,.,TRBJ2-7,CASSPTGTAGNEQYF,TGTGCCAGCTCACCTACCGGGACTGCTGGAAACGAGCAGTACTTC
TRBV7-2,.,TRBD2,TRBJ2-3,CASKPTSGADTQYF,TGTGCCAGCAAGCCGACTAGCGGCGCAGATACGCAGTATTTT
TRBV18,.,TRBD2,TRBJ2-1,CASSPGIAGAGFTKKQFF,TGTGCCAGCTCACCGGGGATAGCGGGAGCGGGATTCACTAAAAAGCAGTTCTTC
TRBV29-1,many,.,TRBJ2-1,CSVERGRSYNEQFF,TGCAGCGTTGAAAGGGGGAGATCCTACAATGAGCAGTTCTTC
TRBV19,few,.,TRBJ2-2,CASSISGDTGELFF,TGTGCCAGTAGTATATCAGGAGACACCGGGGAGCTGTTTTTT
TRBV29-1,.,TRBD1,TRBJ1-2,CSVGTGRNGYTF,TGCAGCGTTGGGACAGGGAGAAATGGCTACACCTTC
TRBV20-1,few,TRBD2,TRBJ2-2,CSARTSPGGGELFF,TGCAGTGCCAGGACTAGCCCGGGGGGCGGGGAGCTGTTTTTT
TRBV7-2,few,.,TRBJ2-2,CASSKQENTGELFF,TGTGCCAGCAGCAAACAGGAGAACACCGGGGAGCTGTTTTTT
TRBV12-3/TRBV12-4,.,.,TRBJ2-7,CASSILPGRHEQYF,TGTGCCAGCTCCATATTGCCAGGACGACACGAGCAGTACTTC
TRBV18,.,TRBD1,TRBJ1-1,CASLRQGSTEAFF,TGTGCCAGCCTCCGACAGGGGAGCACTGAAGCTTTCTTT
TRBV29-1,once,.,TRBJ2-7,CSVEGGQGASEQYF,TGCAGCGTTGAGGGTGGGCAGGGAGCCTCCGAGCAGTACTTC
TRBV5-1,few,.,TRBJ1-2,CASSESTGNYGYTF,TGCGCCAGCAGCGAGTCGACAGGCAACTATGGCTACACCTTC
TRBV28,few,TRBD2,TRBJ2-3,CASSSAGGTDTQYF,TGTGCCAGCAGTTCAGCGGGAGGCACAGATACGCAGTATTTT
TRBV20-1,.,.,TRBJ2-5,CSTRELASSGETQYF,TGCAGTACTAGAGAGCTAGCGTCTTCAGGGGAGACCCAGTACTTC
TRBV20-1,few,.,TRBJ2-1,CSARDHGRGLYNEQFF,TGCAGTGCTAGAGATCATGGCAGGGGACTCTACAATGAGCAGTTCTTC
TRBV30,.,.,TRBJ2-3,CAWSVLRGSDTQYF,TGTGCCTGGAGTGTACTTCGGGGCTCAGATACGCAGTATTTT
TRBV11-2,few,.,TRBJ2-5,CASSSPGRAEETQYF,TGTGCCAGCAGCTCTCCCGGCAGGGCTGAAGAGACCCAGTACTTC
TRBV29-1,few,.,TRBJ1-5,CSVGGLEQPQHF,TGCAGCGTGGGGGGGCTTGAGCAGCCCCAGCATTTT
TRBV20-1,.,.,TRBJ2-3,CSARDLGKDTQYF,TGCAGTGCTAGAGATCTGGGGAAGGATACGCAGTATTTT
TRBV25-1,.,.,TRBJ1-2,CASSVGRGGYYGYTF,TGTGCCAGCAGTGTGGGCCGAGGAGGCTACTATGGCTACACCTTC
TRBV5-1,few,TRBD2,TRBJ2-7,CASSPMVAWEGYEQYF,TGCGCCAGCAGCCCTATGGTCGCTTGGGAGGGGTACGAGCAGTACTTC
TRBV20-1,.,.,TRBJ1-4,CSARGTQWGGVEKLFF,TGCAGTGCTAGAGGCACTCAGTGGGGTGGGGTTGAAAAACTGTTTTTT
TRBV6-2/TRBV6-3,.,.,TRBJ1-1,CASRETRNTEAFF,TGTGCCAGCAGGGAAACACGGAACACTGAAGCTTTCTTT
TRBV7-9,few,TRBD1,TRBJ1-3,CASSGVGTGVSGNTIYF,TGTGCCAGCAGCGGTGTCGGGACAGGAGTCTCTGGAAACACCATATATTTT
TRBV20-1,many,.,TRBJ1-2,CSARLYSSYGYTF,TGCAGTGCTAGGTTGTACAGCTCCTATGGCTACACCTTC
TRBV10-3,few,.,TRBJ2-5,CAISERKDLGTQYF,TGTGCCATCAGTGAGCGGAAGGATTTGGGGACCCAGTACTTC
TRBV20-1,.,.,TRBJ1-1,CSARDGGLATEAFF,TGCAGTGCTAGAGACGGGGGCCTCGCCACTGAAGCTTTCTTT
TRBV7-6,many,.,TRBJ2-1,CASSFHDEQFF,TGTGCCAGCAGCTTCCATGATGAGCAGTTCTTC
TRBV20-1,once,TRBD1,TRBJ1-2,CSARWGTGHYGYTF,TGCAGTGCTAGATGGGGGACAGGGCACTATGGCTACACCTTC
TRBV20-1,.,.,TRBJ2-7,CSASGAGAYEQYF,TGCAGTGCTAGTGGGGCAGGGGCGTACGAGCAGTACTTC
TRBV6-5,.,.,TRBJ2-2,CASSYLGGVLTGELFF,TGTGCCAGCAGTTATTTGGGGGGCGTCTTGACCGGGGAGCTGTTTTTT
TRBV19,.,.,TRBJ1-4,CASSINEKLFF,TGTGCCAGTAGTATAAATGAAAAACTGTTTTTT
TRBV4-3,.,.,TRBJ1-5,CASSLIYREKGQPQHF,TGCGCCAGCAGCCTCATCTACAGGGAGAAAGGTCAGCCCCAGCATTTT
TRBV19,few,.,TRBJ1-1,CASSARWTLNTEAFF,TGTGCCAGTAGTGCCAGGTGGACTTTGAACACTGAAGCTTTCTTT
TRBV20-1,few,.,TRBJ2-1,CSARVFGGLENEQFF,TGCAGTGCCAGGGTCTTCGGGGGCCTGGAAAATGAGCAGTTCTTC
TRBV5-6,few,.,TRBJ1-1,CASSATGVTEAFF,TGTGCCAGCAGCGCTACAGGTGTAACTGAAGCTTTCTTT
TRBV20-1,.,TRBD2,TRBJ2-2,CSARDGRGIYSGELFF,TGCAGTGCTAGAGATGGGAGGGGAATTTACTCCGGGGAGCTGTTTTTT
TRBV9,.,TRBD1,TRBJ2-3,CASSLQGDTQYF,TGTGCCAGCAGCCTACAGGGGGATACGCAGTATTTT
TRBV7-2,.,.,TRBJ1-3,CASSPYHGNTIYF,TGTGCCAGCAGCCCATATCACGGAAACACCATATATTTT
TRBV20-1,.,.,TRBJ1-2,CSARTRTDGYTF,TGCAGTGCTCGCACGAGGACGGATGGCTACACCTTC
TRBV20-1,few,TRBD2,TRBJ2-2,CSARDKVAGGLTGELFF,TGCAGTGCTAGAGATAAGGTAGCGGGGGGCCTGACCGGGGAGCTGTTTTTT
TRBV7-2,few,.,TRBJ1-6,CASSLRGGNSPLHF,TGTGCCAGCAGCTTGCGGGGGGGGAATTCACCCCTCCACTTT
TRBV19,.,TRBD1,TRBJ1-3,CATRQGYTGNTIYF,TGTGCCACTCGACAGGGATATACTGGAAACACCATATATTTT
TRBV7-9,many,TRBD1,TRBJ1-1,CASSLGTVGTEAFF,TGTGCCAGCAGCTTGGGGACAGTGGGCACTGAAGCTTTCTTT